This TCR beta chain was identified in a study of shared clonotypes between healthy human individuals. Study-wide results and caveats: Naive CD4 clonotypes were shared across several donors at roughly 5.3%. The four-donor shared clonotypes exceeded non-shared clonotypes in generation probability, with non-shared ones scoring lower.

Points on this clone: Its cognate antigen is unknown. This CDR3 is also generated by other DNA sequences in the sample.

The data were produced by immunoSEQ multiplex PCR, yet TCRdb's version contains in-frame clones alone and is incomplete. The sample consists of around 2,100,000 clones, about 94% of them appearing once. Positive CCR7 selection of CD45RO-negative cells yielded the naive CD8 cells, and terminally differentiated effector memory CD45RA+ cells were excluded. The V and J ends lost 0 bases and 4 bases respectively, with 8 bases between them. The CDR3 has 13 amino acids. Looked up from germline, CDR1 is SGDLS and CDR2 is YYNGEE. What was sequenced was naive CD8+ T cells sorted from blood. This TCR came from a man younger than 30 in good health. This sequence joins TRBV9 and TRBJ2-7; D is uncertain. The CDR3 region has the DNA TGTGCCAGCAGCGTAGCCCCGGAATACGAGCAGTACTTC. It encodes CASSVAPEYEQYF.